This passage covers 9 T cell receptor beta chains from one sample sequenced in a study of breast tumors, draining lymph nodes, adjacent tissues. Axillary draining lymph nodes of breast cancer patients supplied the node samples. TCRdb reprocessed the multiplex PCR reads via MiXCR and lists one record per CDR3 protein. Of some 140,000 distinct CDR3 sequences in the sample, more than 20% were seen once. Input material: axillary lymph node tissue. These TCRs come from a female donor with breast cancer. Some clones in this sample may be carry-over from other donors' samples.

There are many counts of this clonotype. The chain joins TRBV5-6 to TRBJ2-3; 7 nucleotides match TRBD1. J lost 4 bases, V lost 2 bases, and 10 bases had no gene match. The CDR3 is made up of 16 amino acids. The germline V gene encodes CDR1 SGHDT and CDR2 YYEEEE. The CDR3 sequence: CASSFKGTVVPDTQYF. The CDR3 coding sequence is TGTGCCAGCAGCTTTAAGGGGACAGTTGTACCAGATACGCAGTATTTT.

The chain joins TRBV7-9 to TRBJ2-5; 11 bases are shared with TRBD2. With 1 base clipped from V and 4 bases from J, the junction kept 8 bases outside the gene matches. Per the germline V gene, CDR1 is SEHNR and CDR2 is FQNEAQ (reference sequence). The CDR3 sequence is 17 residues long. The CDR3 loop is CASSLVGLAGGRETQYF. The CDR3, as DNA: TGTGCCAGCAGCTTAGTCGGTCTAGCGGGAGGAAGAGAGACCCAGTACTTC.

This clonotype was detected many times. This rearrangement joins TRBV9 to TRBJ2-7; D remains unclear. The V end lost 1 base, the J end lost 6 bases, and 11 bases lay between the germline ends. The CDR3 is 13 amino acids. CDR1 is SGDLS and CDR2 is YYNGEE in the germline V gene. This CDR3 is CASSVFELGEQYF. Written as DNA, the CDR3 is TGTGCCAGCAGCGTATTTGAGCTAGGCGAGCAGTACTTC. The full variable domain, in which reference TRBV9 and TRBJ2-7 provide the parts outside the CDR3, is DSGVTQTPKHLITATGQRVTLRCSPRSGDLSVYWYQQSLDQGLQFLIQYYNGEERAKGNILERFSAQQFPDLHSELNLSSLELGDSALYFCASSVFELGEQYFGPGTRLTVT.

The chain carries TRBV7-2 and TRBJ2-3, with 7 bases fitting TRBD2. V lost 5 bases and J lost 4; bases outside the gene matches: 18. The CDR3 is 18 amino acids. Germline-derived CDR1 and CDR2 are SGHTA and FQGNSA. CDR3 nucleotides: TGTGCCAGCAGCCCGACGCGGTCTGCGGGAGTAAGCGCAGATACGCAGTATTTT. It translates to CASSPTRSAGVSADTQYF. The whole variable domain, filled in from reference TRBV7-2 and TRBJ2-3, reads GAGVSQSPSNKVTEKGKDVELRCDPISGHTALYWYRQSLGQGLEFLIYFQGNSAPDKSGLPSDRFSAERTGGSVSTLTIQRTQQEDSAVYLCASSPTRSAGVSADTQYFGPGTRLTVL.

This clonotype was recorded many times. The V and J genes are TRBV19 and TRBJ1-2, with D unclear. CDR1 and CDR2 (germline): LNHDA, SQIVND (reference sequence). The CDR3 extends over 13 amino acids. V was cut by 7 bases and J by 0 bases, with 9 bases left in between. DNA of the CDR3: TGTGCCAGTACGGGAAGAGCTAACTATGGCTACACCTTC. It codes for CASTGRANYGYTF.

This sequence joins TRBV29-1 and TRBJ2-2; D unclear. This CDR3 region has 13 residues. Germline-derived CDR1 and CDR2 are SQVTM and ANQGSEA. V lost 3 bases to trimming and J lost 1 base, with 6 bases between them. This CDR3 is CSVDPRNTGELFF. The CDR3 DNA reads TGCAGCGTTGATCCCAGGAACACCGGGGAGCTGTTTTTT.

This clonotype was seen at least ten times. The chain recombines TRBV15 with TRBJ2-7, with D perhaps matching TRBD1 (5 bases). Germline CDR1 and CDR2: LNHNV and YYDKDF (reference sequence). The CDR3 contains 14 residues. The V end was cut by 5 bases, the J end by 2 bases, with 13 bases between. Here the CDR3 DNA reads TGTGCCACCAGCTTTAATACAGGACCCTACGAGCAGTACTTC. It codes for CATSFNTGPYEQYF. Full variable domain (rest looked up from reference TRBV15 and TRBJ2-7): DAMVIQNPRYQVTQFGKPVTLSCSQTLNHNVMYWYQQKSSQAPKLLFHYYDKDFNNEADTPDNFQSRRPNTSFCFLDIRSPGLGDTAMYLCATSFNTGPYEQYFGPGTRLTVT.

This clonotype was counted ten times or more. The gene calls are TRBV5-6 and TRBJ2-6, with TRBD2 matching 13 bases. Germline trimming cut 2 bases from V and 2 bases from J; bases unmatched to any gene: 13. CDR1 SGHDT and CDR2 YYEEEE come from the germline V gene. The CDR3 consists of 21 residues. CDR3 sequence (DNA): TGTGCCAGCAGCTTTGACTTAGGACTAGCGGGAGAATTTACTGGGGCCAACGTCCTGACTTTC. This encodes CASSFDLGLAGEFTGANVLTF.

This clonotype came up many times. V and J are TRBV7-9 and TRBJ2-5; TRBD1 aligns across 12 bases. Trimming removed 4 bases from V and 1 base from J; junction bases left unmatched: 4. Germline V gene data show CDR1 as SEHNR and CDR2 as FQNEAQ (reference sequence). The CDR3 extends over 16 amino acids. The CDR3 bases are TGTGCCAGCAGCTCCGGGACAGGGGGCCCCCAAGAGACCCAGTACTTC. Translated: CASSSGTGGPQETQYF. The variable domain in full, with the rest retrieved from reference TRBV7-9 and TRBJ2-5, is DTGVSQNPRHKITKRGQNVTFRCDPISEHNRLYWYRQTLGQGPEFLTYFQNEAQLEKSRLLSDRFSAERPKGSFSTLEIQRTEQGDSAMYLCASSSGTGGPQETQYFGPGTRLLVL.